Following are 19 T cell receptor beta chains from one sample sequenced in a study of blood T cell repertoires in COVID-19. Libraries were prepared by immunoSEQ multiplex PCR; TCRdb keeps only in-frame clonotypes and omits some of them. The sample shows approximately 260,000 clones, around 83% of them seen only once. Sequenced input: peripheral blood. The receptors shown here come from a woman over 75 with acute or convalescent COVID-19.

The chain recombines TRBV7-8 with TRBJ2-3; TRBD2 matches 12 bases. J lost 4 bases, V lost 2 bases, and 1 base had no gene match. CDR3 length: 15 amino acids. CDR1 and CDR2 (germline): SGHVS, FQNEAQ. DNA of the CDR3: TGTGCCAGCAGCTTACCTAGCGGGGGGGCAGATACGCAGTATTTT. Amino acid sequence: CASSLPSGGADTQYF.

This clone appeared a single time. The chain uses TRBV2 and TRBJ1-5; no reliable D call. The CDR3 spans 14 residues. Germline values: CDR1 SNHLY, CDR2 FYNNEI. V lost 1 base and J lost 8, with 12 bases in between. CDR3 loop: CASSEGRGGEPQHF. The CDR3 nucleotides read TGTGCCAGCAGTGAAGGTCGGGGAGGAGAGCCCCAGCATTTT.

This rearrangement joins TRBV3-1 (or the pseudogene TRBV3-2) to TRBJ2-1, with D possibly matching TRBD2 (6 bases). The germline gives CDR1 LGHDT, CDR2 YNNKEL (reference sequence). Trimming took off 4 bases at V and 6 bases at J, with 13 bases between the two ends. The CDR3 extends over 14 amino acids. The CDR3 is CASSLNGGLNEQFF. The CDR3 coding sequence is TGTGCCAGCAGCCTTAACGGGGGTCTCAATGAGCAGTTCTTC.

CDR3 in amino acids: CASSQRTAENYGYTF. In DNA, the CDR3 is TGTGCCAGCAGCCAGCGGACGGCCGAGAACTATGGCTACACCTTC. This chain joins TRBV7-3 and TRBJ1-2; D not certain. The germline gives CDR1 SGHTA, CDR2 FQGTGA. CDR3 length equals 15 residues. Trimming removed 5 bases from V and 2 bases from J, with 15 bases in between.

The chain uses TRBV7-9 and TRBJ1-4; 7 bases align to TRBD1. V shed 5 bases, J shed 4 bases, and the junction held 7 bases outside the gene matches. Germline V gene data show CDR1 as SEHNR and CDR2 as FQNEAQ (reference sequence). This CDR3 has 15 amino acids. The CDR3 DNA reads TGTGCCAGCAGCCCCGGGACAGCGATTAATGAAAAACTGTTTTTT. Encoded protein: CASSPGTAINEKLFF.

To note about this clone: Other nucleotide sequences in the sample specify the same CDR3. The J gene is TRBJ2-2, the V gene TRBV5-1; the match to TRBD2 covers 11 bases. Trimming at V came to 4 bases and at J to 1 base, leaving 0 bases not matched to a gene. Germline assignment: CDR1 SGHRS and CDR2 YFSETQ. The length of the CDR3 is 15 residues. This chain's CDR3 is CASSLAGGNTGELFF. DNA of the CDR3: TGCGCCAGCAGCCTAGCGGGGGGGAACACCGGGGAGCTGTTTTTT.

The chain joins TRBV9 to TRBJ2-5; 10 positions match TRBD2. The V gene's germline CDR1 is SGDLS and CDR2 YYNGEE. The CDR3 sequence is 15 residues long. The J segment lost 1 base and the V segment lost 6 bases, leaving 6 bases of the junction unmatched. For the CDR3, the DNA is TGTGCCAGCACCCAGGGACTAGCGACCCAAGAGACCCAGTACTTC. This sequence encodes CASTQGLATQETQYF. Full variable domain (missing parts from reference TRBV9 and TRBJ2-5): DSGVTQTPKHLITATGQRVTLRCSPRSGDLSVYWYQQSLDQGLQFLIQYYNGEERAKGNILERFSAQQFPDLHSELNLSSLELGDSALYFCASTQGLATQETQYFGPGTRLLVL.

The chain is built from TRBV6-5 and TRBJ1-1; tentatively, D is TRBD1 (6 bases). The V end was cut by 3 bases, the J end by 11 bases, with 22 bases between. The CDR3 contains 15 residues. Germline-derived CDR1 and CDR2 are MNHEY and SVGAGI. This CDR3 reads CASSYLTGNLRGAFF. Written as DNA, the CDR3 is TGTGCCAGCAGTTATCTCACAGGGAACCTTCGCGGGGCTTTCTTT.

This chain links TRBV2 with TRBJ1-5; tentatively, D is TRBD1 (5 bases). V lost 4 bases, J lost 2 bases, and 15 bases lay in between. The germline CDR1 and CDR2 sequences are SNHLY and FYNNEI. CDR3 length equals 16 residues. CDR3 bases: TGTGCCAGCAGTGGCCCGGGGCCGGGGGGCAATCAGCCCCAGCATTTT. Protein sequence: CASSGPGPGGNQPQHF.

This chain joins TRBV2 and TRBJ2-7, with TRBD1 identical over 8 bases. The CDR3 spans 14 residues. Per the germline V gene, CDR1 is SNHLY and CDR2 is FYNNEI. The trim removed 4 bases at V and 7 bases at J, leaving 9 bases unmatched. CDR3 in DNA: TGTGCCAGCAGTGGGCGACAGGGGCAGTGGGAGCAGTACTTC. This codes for CASSGRQGQWEQYF.

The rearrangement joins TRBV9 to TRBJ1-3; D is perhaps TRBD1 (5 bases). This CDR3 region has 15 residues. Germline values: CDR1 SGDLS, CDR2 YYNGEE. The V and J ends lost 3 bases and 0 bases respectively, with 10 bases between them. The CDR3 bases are TGTGCCAGCAGCGGGACACACGGCTCTGGAAACACCATATATTTT. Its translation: CASSGTHGSGNTIYF.

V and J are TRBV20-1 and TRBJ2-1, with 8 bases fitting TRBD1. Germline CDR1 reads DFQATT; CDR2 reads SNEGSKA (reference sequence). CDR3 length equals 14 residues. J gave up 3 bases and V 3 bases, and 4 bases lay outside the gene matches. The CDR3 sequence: CSASAGGNYNEQFF. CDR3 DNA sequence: TGCAGTGCTAGTGCAGGGGGCAACTACAATGAGCAGTTCTTC.

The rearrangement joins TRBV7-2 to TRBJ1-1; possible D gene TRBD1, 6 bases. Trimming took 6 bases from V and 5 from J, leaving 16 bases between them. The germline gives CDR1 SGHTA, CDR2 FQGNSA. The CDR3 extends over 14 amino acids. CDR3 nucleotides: TGTGCCAGCAGATTCCAGGGGCTGGGGACTGAAGCTTTCTTT. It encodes CASRFQGLGTEAFF. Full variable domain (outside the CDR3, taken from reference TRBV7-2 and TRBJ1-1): GAGVSQSPSNKVTEKGKDVELRCDPISGHTALYWYRQSLGQGLEFLIYFQGNSAPDKSGLPSDRFSAERTGGSVSTLTIQRTQQEDSAVYLCASRFQGLGTEAFFGQGTRLTVV.

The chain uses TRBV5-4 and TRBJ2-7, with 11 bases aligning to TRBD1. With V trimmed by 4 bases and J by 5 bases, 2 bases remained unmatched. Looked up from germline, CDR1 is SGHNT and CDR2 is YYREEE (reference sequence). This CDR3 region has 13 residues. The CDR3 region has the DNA TGTGCCAGCAGCGCGGACAGGGGGCACGAGCAGTACTTC. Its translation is CASSADRGHEQYF.

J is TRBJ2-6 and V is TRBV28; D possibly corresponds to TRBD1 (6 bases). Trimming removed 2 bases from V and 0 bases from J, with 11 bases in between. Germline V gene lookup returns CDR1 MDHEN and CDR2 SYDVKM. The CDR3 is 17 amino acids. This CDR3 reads CASSLTGKLSGANVLTF. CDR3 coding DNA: TGTGCCAGCAGTTTAACAGGGAAGCTCTCTGGGGCCAACGTCCTGACTTTC.

CDR3 protein: CASNSGEAKQFF. The CDR3 DNA sequence: TGCGCCAGCAATAGCGGCGAGGCCAAGCAGTTCTTC. The genes are TRBV5-1 and TRBJ2-1, with a weak D call TRBD2 (6 bases). The germline gives CDR1 SGHRS, CDR2 YFSETQ. Trimming pared 6 bases from V and 11 bases from J, leaving 15 bases between. CDR3 length: 12 amino acids.

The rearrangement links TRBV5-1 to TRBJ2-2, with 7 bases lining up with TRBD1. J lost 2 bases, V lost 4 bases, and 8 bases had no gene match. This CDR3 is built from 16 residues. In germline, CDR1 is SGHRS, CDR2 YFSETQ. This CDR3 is CASSPRRDRNTGELFF. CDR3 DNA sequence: TGCGCCAGCAGCCCCCGCCGGGACAGAAACACCGGGGAGCTGTTTTTT.

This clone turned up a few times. Written as DNA, the CDR3 is TGCGCCAGCAGTGACCGGGACAGGTACTTC. It is translated as CASSDRDRYF. The rearrangement uses TRBV10-1 and TRBJ2-7; 7 bases agree with TRBD1. Germline CDR1 WNHNN, CDR2 SYGVQD (reference sequence). J gave up 12 bases and V 3 bases, and 2 bases lay outside the gene matches. This CDR3 region has 10 residues.

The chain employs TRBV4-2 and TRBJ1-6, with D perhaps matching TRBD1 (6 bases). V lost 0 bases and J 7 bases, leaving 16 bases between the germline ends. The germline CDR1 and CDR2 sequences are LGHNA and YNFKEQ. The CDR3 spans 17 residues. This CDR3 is CASSQDPGGARNSPLHF. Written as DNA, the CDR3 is TGTGCCAGCAGCCAAGATCCTGGGGGGGCGAGGAATTCACCCCTCCACTTT.